One sample yielded the 14 T cell receptor beta chains listed below, sequenced in a study of blood T cell repertoires in COVID-19. TCRdb keeps only in-frame clones here, not all; method: immunoSEQ multiplex PCR. The sample lists over 15,000 clones, about 80% occurring once. Material for sequencing was peripheral blood. Every receptor here comes from a man between 65 and 85 years old with active or convalescent COVID-19.

The chain uses TRBV6-5 and TRBJ2-7, with TRBD2 matching over 7 bases. The CDR3 contains 14 residues. The V gene end was trimmed by 6 bases and the J gene end by 1 base; junction bases not matched to a gene: 6. Germline-derived CDR1 and CDR2 are MNHEY and SVGAGI. CDR3 in DNA: TGTGCCAGCAGCTTAAGCGGGGAGTCCTACGAGCAGTACTTC. This encodes CASSLSGESYEQYF.

This clone was found once. The V call is TRBV11-2, the J call TRBJ2-3; 8 bases fit TRBD2. Trimming at V came to 8 bases and at J to 5 bases, leaving 15 bases not matched to a gene. CDR3 length: 16 amino acids. Looked up from germline, CDR1 is SGHAT and CDR2 is FQNNGV. DNA for the CDR3: TGTGCCAGCGGTACCAGGAGCGGGAGAGAAGGAGATACGCAGTATTTT. The encoded protein is CASGTRSGREGDTQYF.

The gene calls are TRBV5-1 and TRBJ2-3; no reliable D call. Germline CDR1 is SGHRS and CDR2 is YFSETQ. CDR3 length: 13 amino acids. Trimming took off 0 bases at V and 5 bases at J, with 7 bases between the two ends. The CDR3 DNA sequence: TGCGCCAGCAGCTTGGCCCTGAGAGATACGCAGTATTTT. It specifies CASSLALRDTQYF.

The rearrangement uses TRBV2 and TRBJ2-7; D is ambiguous. V was trimmed by 5 bases and J by 7 bases, leaving 6 bases between them. This CDR3 is built from 10 residues. Germline-derived CDR1 and CDR2 are SNHLY and FYNNEI. CDR3 in amino acids: CASSFHEQYF. The CDR3 DNA reads TGTGCCAGCAGTTTCCATGAGCAGTACTTC.

This chain connects TRBV29-1 to TRBJ2-7, with D maybe TRBD1 (6 bases). Germline loops: CDR1 SQVTM, CDR2 ANQGSEA. CDR3 length equals 12 residues. Trimming cost V 5 bases and J 7 bases, with 15 bases left between them. The CDR3 DNA follows: TGCAGCGTTTCCACAGGGCCATGGGAGCAGTACTTC. This sequence encodes CSVSTGPWEQYF.

There are a few counts of this clone. The rearrangement links TRBV2 to TRBJ1-6, with D perhaps TRBD1 (6 bases). The germline V and J ends were trimmed by 5 bases and 7 bases, with 9 bases remaining between them. This CDR3 spans 13 amino acids. Germline loops: CDR1 SNHLY, CDR2 FYNNEI. The CDR3 DNA follows: TGTGCCAGCAGTTTAACAGGGAATTCACCCCTCCACTTT. This encodes CASSLTGNSPLHF.

This chain joins TRBV5-1 and TRBJ2-2, with 8 bases matching TRBD2. V was pared by 0 bases and J by 0 bases, with 1 base of the junction left unmatched. The CDR3 extends over 16 amino acids. Germline CDR1 and CDR2: SGHRS and YFSETQ. DNA of the CDR3: TGCGCCAGCAGCTTGGGTAGCGGGGCGAACACCGGGGAGCTGTTTTTT. It encodes CASSLGSGANTGELFF.

The chain couples TRBV3-1 (or the pseudogene TRBV3-2) to TRBJ2-2, with TRBD2 matching over 9 bases. The CDR3 sequence is 16 residues long. CDR1 LGHDT and CDR2 YNNKEL come from the germline V gene (reference sequence). V shed 3 bases and J 6 bases; nucleotides not matched to a gene: 8. In DNA, the CDR3 is TGTGCCAGCAGCCAGAATCCGGGACTAGCATCCGGGGAGCTGTTTTTT. Encoded protein: CASSQNPGLASGELFF.

This chain connects TRBV19 to TRBJ2-1; 7 positions agree with TRBD2. There are 17 residues in the CDR3. The germline gives CDR1 LNHDA, CDR2 SQIVND (reference sequence). Trimming removed 1 base from V and 6 bases from J; junction bases left unmatched: 12. The DNA for the CDR3 is TGTGCCAGTAGTATAGGGTTTTGGCGGGAGCGAACCAATGAGCAGTTCTTC. Residues: CASSIGFWRERTNEQFF.

J is TRBJ1-5 and V is TRBV30; possibly TRBD1 for D (5 bases). The CDR3 length is 13 residues. Germline V gene sequence: CDR1 GTSNPN, CDR2 SVGIG (reference sequence). Trimming cost V 0 bases and J 4 bases, with 7 bases left between them. The CDR3 nucleotides are TGTGCCTGGAGTGTACAGGAAAATCAGCCCCAGCATTTT. The encoded protein is CAWSVQENQPQHF.

The chain couples TRBV5-4 to TRBJ2-3; D is perhaps TRBD2 (6 bases). V lost 1 base and J lost 8, with 11 bases in between. Germline-derived CDR1 and CDR2 are SGHNT and YYREEE (reference sequence). CDR3 length: 13 residues. CDR3 region: CASSLPSDATQYF. Written as DNA, the CDR3 is TGTGCCAGCAGCTTGCCTAGCGACGCTACGCAGTATTTT.

The chain carries TRBV4-1 and TRBJ2-6; D is unresolved. The ends were cut back, 4 bases at V and 0 bases at J, with 7 bases in the middle. From germline, CDR1 is MGHRA and CDR2 YSYEKL. The CDR3 is made up of 15 amino acids. Written as DNA, the CDR3 is TGCGCCAGCAGCCCGTCCCCCTCTGGGGCCAACGTCCTGACTTTC. Its translation: CASSPSPSGANVLTF.

The V and J genes are TRBV4-3 and TRBJ2-5; D possibly corresponds to TRBD2 (7 bases). The V end was cut by 4 bases, the J end by 4 bases, with 16 bases between. The CDR3 runs 15 residues. Per the germline V gene, CDR1 is LGHNA and CDR2 is YSLEER. This CDR3 reads CASSPRGGVGETQYF. CDR3 bases: TGCGCCAGCAGCCCCCGAGGGGGGGTGGGAGAGACCCAGTACTTC.

J is TRBJ2-5 and V is TRBV6-6; D is unresolved. CDR1 and CDR2 (germline): MNHNY, SVGAGI (reference sequence). This CDR3 is built from 11 residues. V was cut by 6 bases and J by 1 base, with 3 bases left in between. CDR3 bases: TGTGCCAGCAGCCTCCAAGAGACCCAGTACTTC. Translating it yields CASSLQETQYF.